This TCR beta chain appears in the sequencing data of a study of blood T cell repertoires in COVID-19. Source study methods: Amplification of reference gene primers was used by the study to estimate nucleated cell counts. TCRdb keeps only in-frame clones here, not all; method: immunoSEQ multiplex PCR. The DNA gave D and trimming, while V, J and clone size come from that table. The sample records around 20,000 clones, approximately 85% being singletons. This clone was picked up one time. Trimming removed 4 bases from V and 1 base from J, with 11 bases in between. The CDR3 is made up of 15 amino acids. Germline CDR1 is SNHLY and CDR2 is FYNNEI.

The source of this sequence is an elderly man with acute or convalescent COVID-19. The chain employs TRBV2 and TRBJ1-5; D might be TRBD1 (6 bases). Sequenced: peripheral blood. CDR3 sequence (DNA): TGTGCCAGCAGTGCACAGGGAGCGAGCAATCAGCCCCAGCATTTT. It codes for CASSAQGASNQPQHF.